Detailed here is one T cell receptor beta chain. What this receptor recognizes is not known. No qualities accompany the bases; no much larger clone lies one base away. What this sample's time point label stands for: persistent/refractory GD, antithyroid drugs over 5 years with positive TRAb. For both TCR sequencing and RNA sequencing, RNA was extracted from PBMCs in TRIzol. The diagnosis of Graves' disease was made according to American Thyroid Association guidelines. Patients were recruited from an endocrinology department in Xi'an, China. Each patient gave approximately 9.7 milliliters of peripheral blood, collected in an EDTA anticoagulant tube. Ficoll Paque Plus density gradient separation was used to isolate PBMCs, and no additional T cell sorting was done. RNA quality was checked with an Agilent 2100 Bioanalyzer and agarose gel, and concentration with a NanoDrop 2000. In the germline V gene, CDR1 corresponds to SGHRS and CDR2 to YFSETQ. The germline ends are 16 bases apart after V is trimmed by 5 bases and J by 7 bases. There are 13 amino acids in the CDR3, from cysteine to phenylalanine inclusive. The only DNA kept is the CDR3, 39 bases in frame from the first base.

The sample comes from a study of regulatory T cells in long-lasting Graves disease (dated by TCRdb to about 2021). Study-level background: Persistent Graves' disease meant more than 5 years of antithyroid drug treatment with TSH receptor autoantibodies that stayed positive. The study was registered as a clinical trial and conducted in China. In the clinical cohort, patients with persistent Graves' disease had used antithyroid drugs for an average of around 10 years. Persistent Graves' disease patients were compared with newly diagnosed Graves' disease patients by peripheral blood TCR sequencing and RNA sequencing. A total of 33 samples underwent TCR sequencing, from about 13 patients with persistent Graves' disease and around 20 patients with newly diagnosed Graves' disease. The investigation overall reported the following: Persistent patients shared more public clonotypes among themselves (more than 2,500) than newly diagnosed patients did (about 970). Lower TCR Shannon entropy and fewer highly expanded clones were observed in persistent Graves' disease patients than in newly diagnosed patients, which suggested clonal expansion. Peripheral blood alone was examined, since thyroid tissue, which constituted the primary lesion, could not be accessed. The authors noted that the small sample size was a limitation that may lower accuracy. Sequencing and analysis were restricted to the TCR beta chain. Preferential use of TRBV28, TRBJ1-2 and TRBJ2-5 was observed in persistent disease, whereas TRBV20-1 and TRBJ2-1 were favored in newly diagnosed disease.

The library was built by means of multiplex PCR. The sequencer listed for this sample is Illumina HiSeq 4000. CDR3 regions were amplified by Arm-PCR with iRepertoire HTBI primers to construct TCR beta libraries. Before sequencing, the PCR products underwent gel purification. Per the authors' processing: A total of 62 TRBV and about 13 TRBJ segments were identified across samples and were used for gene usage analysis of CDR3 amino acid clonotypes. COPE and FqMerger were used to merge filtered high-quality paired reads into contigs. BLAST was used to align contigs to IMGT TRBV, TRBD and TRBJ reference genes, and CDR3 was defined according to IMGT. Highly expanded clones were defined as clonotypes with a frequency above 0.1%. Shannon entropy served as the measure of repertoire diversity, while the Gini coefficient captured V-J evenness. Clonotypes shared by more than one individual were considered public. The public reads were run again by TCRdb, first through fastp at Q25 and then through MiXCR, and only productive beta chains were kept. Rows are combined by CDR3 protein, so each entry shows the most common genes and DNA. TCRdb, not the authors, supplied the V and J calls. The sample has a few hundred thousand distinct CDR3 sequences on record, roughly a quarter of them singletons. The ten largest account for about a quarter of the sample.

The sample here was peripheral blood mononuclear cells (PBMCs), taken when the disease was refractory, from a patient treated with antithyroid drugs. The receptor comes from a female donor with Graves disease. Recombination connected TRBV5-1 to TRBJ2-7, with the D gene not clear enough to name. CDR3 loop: CASRDATHGEQYF. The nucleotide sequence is TGCGCCAGCAGGGACGCAACTCACGGGGAGCAGTACTTC. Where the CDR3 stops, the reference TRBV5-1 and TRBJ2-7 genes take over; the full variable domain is KAGVTQTPRYLIKTRGQQVTLSCSPISGHRSVSWYQQTPGQGLQFLFEYFSETQRNKGNFPGRFSGRQFSNSRSEMNVSTLELGDSALYLCASRDATHGEQYFGPGTRLTVT.